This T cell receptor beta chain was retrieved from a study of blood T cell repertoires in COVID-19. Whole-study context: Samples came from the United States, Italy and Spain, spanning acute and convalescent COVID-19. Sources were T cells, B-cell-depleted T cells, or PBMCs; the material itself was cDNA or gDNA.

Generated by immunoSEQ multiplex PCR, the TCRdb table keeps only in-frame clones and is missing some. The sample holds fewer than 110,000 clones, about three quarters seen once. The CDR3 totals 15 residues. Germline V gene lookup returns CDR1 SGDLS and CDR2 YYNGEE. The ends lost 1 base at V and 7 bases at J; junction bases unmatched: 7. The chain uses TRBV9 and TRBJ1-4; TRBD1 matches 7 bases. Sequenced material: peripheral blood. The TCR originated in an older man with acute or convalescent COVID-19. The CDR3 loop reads CASSVLSGGFEKLFF. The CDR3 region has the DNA TGTGCCAGCAGCGTATTGTCAGGGGGATTTGAAAAACTGTTTTTT.